The T cell receptor beta chain under discussion was sequenced for a study of control samples from healthy donors and cancer patients (dated by TCRdb to 2020 to 2022). This clone has just a few counts. The clone's antigen remains unknown. The sample holds no much larger clone one base away, and base qualities are not on file. Sequences SEHNR (CDR1) and FQNEAQ (CDR2) are obtained from the germline V gene (reference sequence). The junction shows trimming of 4 bases on V and 9 bases on J, plus 16 bases between the germline ends. Its CDR3 holds 15 amino acids, cysteine through phenylalanine. Kept here is only the CDR3 DNA, which spans 45 bases and is read in frame from base 1. Library generation was performed with the immunoSEQ multiplex PCR assay. TCRdb took this table from immuneACCESS and kept in-frame rearrangements with V and J called. Such tables lack part of the clones; where checked against another copy, unresolved V genes explain under half of the gap, and the rest is unexplained. This sample has roughly 130,000 clones in its table, and 70% to 90% of those were observed once. The leading ten clones occupy about 3.2% of the sample.

The sequence was collected from a man aged 45-65 years in good health. The chain was built from TRBV7-9 and TRBJ1-6; TRBD1 is perhaps the D gene, given 5 matching bases. The sequencing sample was made of blood. The nucleotide sequence reads TGTGCCAGCAGCTCGCCCGGGACCTGGGGTTCACCCCTCCACTTT. This encodes CASSSPGTWGSPLHF.